This T cell receptor (beta chain) stems from a study of blood T cells in healthy people across ages. Study observations and caveats: A strong correlation was found between TCR beta diversity and the percentage of naive T cells. Among T cells, TCR beta diversity per million cells dropped roughly linearly as age rose.

Per the germline V gene, CDR1 is LGHDT and CDR2 is YNNKEL (reference sequence). The V end was cut by 0 bases, the J end by 4 bases, with 8 bases between. This CDR3 has 14 residues. Notes on this clonotype: No antigen is known for it.

Through a sample-barcoded 5' primer and a J-beta primer mix, a second PCR was run for 7 to 11 cycles. Every single cDNA molecule received a tag from a template-switch adaptor with 12 random nucleotides. TCRdb reanalysed the 5' RACE reads using MiXCR and keeps one entry per CDR3 protein. The sample has 650,000 to 1,000,000 distinct CDR3 sequences, approximately 35% seen once. Sequenced input: blood. The sequence was obtained from a man aged 18 to 30 in good health. This chain joins TRBV3-1 and TRBJ2-3; unclear D gene. The CDR3 DNA reads TGTGCCAGCAGCCAAGAACCCTCCGCAGATACGCAGTATTTT. It specifies CASSQEPSADTQYF.